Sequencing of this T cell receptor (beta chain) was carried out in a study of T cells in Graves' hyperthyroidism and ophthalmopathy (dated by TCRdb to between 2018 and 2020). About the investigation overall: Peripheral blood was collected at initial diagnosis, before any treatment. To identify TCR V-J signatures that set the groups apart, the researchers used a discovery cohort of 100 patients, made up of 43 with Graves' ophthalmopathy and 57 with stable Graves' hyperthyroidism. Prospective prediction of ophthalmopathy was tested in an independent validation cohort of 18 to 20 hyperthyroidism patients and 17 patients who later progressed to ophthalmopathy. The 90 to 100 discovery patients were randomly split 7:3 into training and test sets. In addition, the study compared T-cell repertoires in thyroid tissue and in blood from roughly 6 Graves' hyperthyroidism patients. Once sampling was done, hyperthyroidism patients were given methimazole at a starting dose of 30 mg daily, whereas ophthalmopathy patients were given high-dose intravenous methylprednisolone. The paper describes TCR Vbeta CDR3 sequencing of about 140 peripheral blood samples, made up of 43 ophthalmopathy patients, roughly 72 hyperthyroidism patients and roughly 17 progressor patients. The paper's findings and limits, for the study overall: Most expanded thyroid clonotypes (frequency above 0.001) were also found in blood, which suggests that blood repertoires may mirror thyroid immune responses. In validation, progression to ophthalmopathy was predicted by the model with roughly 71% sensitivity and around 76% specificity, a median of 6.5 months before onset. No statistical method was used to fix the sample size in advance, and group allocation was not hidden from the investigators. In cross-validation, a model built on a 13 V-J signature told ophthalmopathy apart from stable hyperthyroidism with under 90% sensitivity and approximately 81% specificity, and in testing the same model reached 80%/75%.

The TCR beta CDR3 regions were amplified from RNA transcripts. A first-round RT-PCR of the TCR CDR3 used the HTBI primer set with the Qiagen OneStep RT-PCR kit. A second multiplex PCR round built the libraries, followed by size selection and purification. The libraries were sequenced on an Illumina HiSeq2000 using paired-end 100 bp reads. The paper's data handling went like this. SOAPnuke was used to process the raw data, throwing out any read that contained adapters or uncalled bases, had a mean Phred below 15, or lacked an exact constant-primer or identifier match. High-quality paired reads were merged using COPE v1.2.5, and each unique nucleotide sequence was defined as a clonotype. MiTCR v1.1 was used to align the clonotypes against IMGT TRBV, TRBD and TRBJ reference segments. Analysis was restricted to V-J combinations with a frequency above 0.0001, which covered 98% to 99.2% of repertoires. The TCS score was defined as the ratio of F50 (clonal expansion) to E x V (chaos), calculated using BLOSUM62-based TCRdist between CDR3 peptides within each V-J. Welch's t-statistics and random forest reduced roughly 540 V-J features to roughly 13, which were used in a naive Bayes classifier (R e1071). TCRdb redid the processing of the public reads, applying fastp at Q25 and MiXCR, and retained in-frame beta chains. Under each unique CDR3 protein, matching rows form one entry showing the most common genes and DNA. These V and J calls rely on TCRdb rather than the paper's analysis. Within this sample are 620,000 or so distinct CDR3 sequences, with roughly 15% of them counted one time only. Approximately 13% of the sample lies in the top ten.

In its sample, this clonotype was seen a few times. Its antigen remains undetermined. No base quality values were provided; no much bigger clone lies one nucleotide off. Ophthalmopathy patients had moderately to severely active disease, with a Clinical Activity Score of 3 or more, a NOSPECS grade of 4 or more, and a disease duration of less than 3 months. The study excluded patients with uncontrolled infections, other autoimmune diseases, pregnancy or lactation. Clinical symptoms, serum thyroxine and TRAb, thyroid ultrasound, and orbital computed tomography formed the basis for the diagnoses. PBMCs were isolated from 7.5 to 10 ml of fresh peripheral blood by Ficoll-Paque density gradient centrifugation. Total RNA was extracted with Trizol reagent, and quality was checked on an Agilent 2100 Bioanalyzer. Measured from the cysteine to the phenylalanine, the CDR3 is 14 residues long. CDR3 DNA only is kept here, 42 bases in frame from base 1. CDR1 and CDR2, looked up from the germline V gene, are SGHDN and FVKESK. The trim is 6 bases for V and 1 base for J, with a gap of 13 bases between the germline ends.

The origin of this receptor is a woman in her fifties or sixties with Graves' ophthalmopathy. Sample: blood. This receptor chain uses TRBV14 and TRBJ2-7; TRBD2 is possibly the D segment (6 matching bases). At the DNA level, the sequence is TGTGCCAGCAGTGGGACTTACCAATCCTACGAGCAGTACTTC. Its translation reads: CASSGTYQSYEQYF.